The 13 T cell receptor beta chains below come from one sample, sequenced in a study of shared clonotypes between healthy human individuals. Assay used: immunoSEQ multiplex PCR; TCRdb lists only in-frame clones, some missing. This sample carries 550,000 to 650,000 clones, approximately 96% of them seen once, and the ten largest clones take 0.095% to 0.13%. Positive CCR7 selection of CD45RO-negative cells yielded the naive CD8 cells, and terminally differentiated effector memory CD45RA+ cells were excluded. Source material: naive CD8+ T cells sorted from blood. The receptors derive from a woman in her 30s in good health.

The CDR3 is CASSRAGNQPQHF. CDR3 bases: TGTGCCAGCAGCCGGGCCGGGAATCAGCCCCAGCATTTT. The chain is built from TRBV27 and TRBJ1-5; no definite D call. The V end was cut by 6 bases, the J end by 4 bases, with 10 bases between. The germline V gene encodes CDR1 MNHEY and CDR2 SMNVEV (reference sequence). This CDR3 is built from 13 residues.

The chain recombines TRBV15 with TRBJ2-5; 10 bases map to TRBD2. This CDR3 region has 18 residues. Trimming at V came to 0 bases and at J to 3 bases, leaving 10 bases not matched to a gene. Germline CDR1 and CDR2: LNHNV and YYDKDF (reference sequence). This CDR3 reads CATSREGGLAGVEETQYF. In DNA form, the CDR3 reads TGTGCCACCAGCAGAGAGGGGGGGCTAGCGGGAGTGGAAGAGACCCAGTACTTC.

This clone appeared a few times. The CDR3 DNA reads TGTGCGGGAAGGCGGGACTCCTACAATGAGCAGTTCTTC. This sequence encodes CAGRRDSYNEQFF. The V call is TRBV7-9, the J call TRBJ2-1; a possible D gene is TRBD2 (6 bases). The CDR3 runs to 13 residues. Looked up from germline, CDR1 is SEHNR and CDR2 is FQNEAQ (reference sequence).

V is TRBV4-1 and J is TRBJ2-3; no clear D. Germline loops: CDR1 MGHRA, CDR2 YSYEKL. V gave up 4 bases and J gave up 3 bases, with 8 bases separating them. CDR3 size: 13 residues. CDR3 residues: CASSRTGTDTQYF. CDR3 nucleotides: TGCGCCAGCAGCCGAACCGGGACAGATACGCAGTATTTT.

In its sample, this clone was seen once. The chain employs TRBV2 and TRBJ2-1; 10 nucleotides align to TRBD2. Germline CDR1 reads SNHLY; CDR2 reads FYNNEI. V was pared by 2 bases and J by 5 bases, with 3 bases of the junction left unmatched. CDR3 length: 15 residues. The CDR3 nucleotides are TGTGCCAGCAGTGAACTAGCGGGAGTGGACAATGAGCAGTTCTTC. This sequence encodes CASSELAGVDNEQFF.

This clone was seen just once. The rearrangement joins TRBV27 to TRBJ1-2, with 8 bases aligning to TRBD1. Germline-derived CDR1 and CDR2 are MNHEY and SMNVEV (reference sequence). This CDR3 has 14 amino acids. V shed 5 bases, J shed 10 bases, and the junction held 12 bases outside the gene matches. CDR3 residues: CASSPGQVLWDYTF. The CDR3 region has the DNA TGTGCCAGCAGTCCGGGACAGGTCCTATGGGACTACACCTTC.

The chain joins TRBV7-9 to TRBJ2-1; no clear D. This CDR3 region has 11 residues. The V end was cut by 4 bases, the J end by 12 bases, with 10 bases between. From germline, CDR1 is SEHNR and CDR2 FQNEAQ (reference sequence). The CDR3 coding sequence is TGTGCCAGCAGCTCCTCAATGGGGCAGTTCTTC. Translated: CASSSSMGQFF.

The chain is built from TRBV2 and TRBJ2-5, with 7 bases identical to TRBD2. The CDR3 has 15 residues. With V trimmed by 1 base and J by 4 bases, 6 bases remained unmatched. CDR1 is SNHLY and CDR2 is FYNNEI in the germline V gene. This chain's CDR3 is CASSEGAGDGETQYF. The CDR3 DNA reads as TGTGCCAGCAGTGAAGGGGCGGGAGATGGAGAGACCCAGTACTTC.

The chain carries TRBV5-1 and TRBJ2-1, with 7 nucleotides matching TRBD2. The CDR3 consists of 14 residues. V gave up 3 bases and J gave up 6 bases; unmatched junction bases: 6. The germline gives CDR1 SGHRS, CDR2 YFSETQ. The DNA for the CDR3 is TGCGCCAGCAGCTCGTCGCGGGAGTTCAATGAGCAGTTCTTC. It translates to CASSSSREFNEQFF. Together with reference TRBV5-1 and TRBJ2-1, the CDR3 gives the full variable domain: KAGVTQTPRYLIKTRGQQVTLSCSPISGHRSVSWYQQTPGQGLQFLFEYFSETQRNKGNFPGRFSGRQFSNSRSEMNVSTLELGDSALYLCASSSSREFNEQFFGPGTRLTVL.

This chain uses TRBV13 with TRBJ2-3; TRBD1 might be the D (5 bases). V was clipped by 3 bases and J by 4 bases, with 14 bases between them. From germline, CDR1 is PRHDT and CDR2 FYEKMQ (reference sequence). The CDR3 length is 15 residues. CDR3 in amino acids: CASSFPGNGADTQYF. CDR3 coding DNA: TGTGCCAGCAGCTTCCCAGGGAACGGAGCAGATACGCAGTATTTT.

Notes on this clone: The sample has other DNA sequences that encode this CDR3 too. The chain recombines TRBV5-1 with TRBJ2-1; a possible D gene is TRBD2 (5 bases). This CDR3 region has 13 residues. Germline CDR1 reads SGHRS; CDR2 reads YFSETQ. V shed 4 bases and J shed 4 bases, with 9 bases lying between them. The CDR3 DNA reads TGCGCCAGCAGCCTCGGGGAGTACAATGAGCAGTTCTTC. Its protein product is CASSLGEYNEQFF.

V usage is TRBV28 and J usage is TRBJ1-5; 7 nucleotides agree with TRBD1. The CDR3 sequence is 13 residues long. V dropped 6 bases and J dropped 7; count of bases not matched to a gene: 6. Germline CDR1 MDHEN, CDR2 SYDVKM. The CDR3 spells CASSLQGRQPQHF. The CDR3, as DNA: TGTGCCAGCAGCCTACAGGGGAGGCAGCCCCAGCATTTT.

The chain employs TRBV2 and TRBJ2-1, with 7 bases aligning to TRBD2. The CDR3 is 18 amino acids. The V gene's germline CDR1 is SNHLY and CDR2 FYNNEI. J gave up 1 base and V 2 bases, and 11 bases lay outside the gene matches. This CDR3 reads CASSEFAGVPSSYNEQFF. CDR3 bases: TGTGCCAGCAGTGAATTTGCGGGAGTCCCTAGTTCCTACAATGAGCAGTTCTTC.